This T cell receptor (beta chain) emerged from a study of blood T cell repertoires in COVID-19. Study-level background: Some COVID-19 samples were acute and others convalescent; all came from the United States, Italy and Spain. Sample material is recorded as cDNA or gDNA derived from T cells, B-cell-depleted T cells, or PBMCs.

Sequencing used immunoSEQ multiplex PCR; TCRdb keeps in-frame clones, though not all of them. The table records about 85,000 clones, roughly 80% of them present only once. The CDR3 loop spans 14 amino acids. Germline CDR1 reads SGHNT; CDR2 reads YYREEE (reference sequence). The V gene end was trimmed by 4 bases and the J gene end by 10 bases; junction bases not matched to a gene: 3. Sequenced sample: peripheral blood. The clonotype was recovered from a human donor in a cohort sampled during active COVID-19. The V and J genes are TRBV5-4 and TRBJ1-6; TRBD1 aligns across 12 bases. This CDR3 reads CASSTGTGGSPLHF. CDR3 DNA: TGTGCCAGCAGCACCGGGACAGGGGGCTCACCCCTCCACTTT.